This is a list of T cell receptor beta chains from one sample in a study of T cell repertoires in cytomegalovirus infection. TCRdb reanalysed the reads using MiXCR and keeps one entry per CDR3 protein. This sample has about 270,000 distinct CDR3 sequences, with less than 25% found just once. Their antigen targets remain unknown. The sequences come from cultured PBMCs, collected from culture after CMV antigen stimulation. These receptors originate from a human donor in good health (CMV status not recorded). Some clones in this sample may be carry-over from other donors' samples. Each CDR3 is given with its conserved first and last residue. Each record gives: J gene, D gene, clone size, V gene, CDR3 protein, CDR3 DNA. The D gene is left open where the match is weak. Only some rows state a clone size, as once, few, many or a class for expanded clones.

TRBJ2-4 | NA | NA | TRBV20-1 | CSATIQTNKNIQYF | TGCAGTGCAACAATCCAGACTAACAAAAACATTCAGTACTTC
TRBJ1-2 | NA | NA | TRBV9 | CASSVRGTDGRGINYGYTF | TGTGCCAGCAGCGTAAGGGGAACGGACGGACGGGGGATTAACTATGGCTACACCTTC
TRBJ1-6 | TRBD1 | many | TRBV7-2 | CASRQDREHSPLHF | TGTGCCAGCAGACAGGACAGGGAGCATTCACCCCTCCACTTT
TRBJ2-7 | NA | few | TRBV5-6 | CASSLGGETYEQYF | TGTGCCAGCAGCTTAGGAGGAGAAACCTACGAGCAGTACTTC
TRBJ2-7 | NA | NA | TRBV5-6 | CASSYPPRENYEQYF | TGTGCCAGCAGCTATCCTCCCCGGGAGAACTACGAGCAGTACTTC
TRBJ1-3 | NA | few | TRBV12-3/TRBV12-4 | CASRPGDSSGNTIYF | TGTGCCAGCAGACCAGGGGATAGCTCTGGAAACACCATATATTTT
TRBJ2-5 | NA | once | TRBV28 | CASRERDRQETQYF | TGTGCCAGCAGGGAGCGAGACAGACAAGAGACCCAGTACTTC
TRBJ2-2 | NA | NA | TRBV19 | CASSPTVRDHGELFF | TGTGCCAGTAGTCCGACGGTGCGGGATCACGGGGAGCTGTTTTTT
TRBJ1-4 | TRBD1 | NA | TRBV27 | CASRTGQGWGKLFF | TGTGCCAGCAGGACTGGACAGGGGTGGGGAAAACTGTTTTTT
TRBJ2-7 | NA | few | TRBV6-2/TRBV6-3 | CASSLTRVGEQYF | TGTGCCAGCAGTTTGACTAGGGTCGGAGAGCAGTACTTC
TRBJ2-5 | NA | NA | TRBV11-2 | CASSSYWDSEETQYF | TGTGCCAGCAGCTCGTACTGGGACTCCGAAGAGACCCAGTACTTC
TRBJ1-1 | NA | many | TRBV7-2 | CASSLGRGRGGTEAFF | TGTGCCAGCAGCTTAGGGAGGGGCCGAGGTGGGACTGAAGCTTTCTTT
TRBJ2-7 | NA | NA | TRBV27 | CASGLGADPYEQYF | TGTGCCAGCGGTTTGGGGGCTGATCCTTACGAGCAGTACTTC
TRBJ2-7 | TRBD2 | few | TRBV7-9 | CASSSTSGAAEQYF | TGTGCCAGCAGCTCAACTAGCGGTGCGGCCGAGCAGTACTTC
TRBJ1-5 | NA | NA | TRBV30 | CAWSPWGSNQPQHF | TGTGCCTGGAGTCCCTGGGGTAGCAATCAGCCCCAGCATTTT
TRBJ1-1 | NA | few | TRBV28 | CASSLVWAGAFF | TGTGCCAGCAGTTTAGTCTGGGCTGGGGCTTTCTTT
TRBJ1-1 | TRBD1 | few | TRBV12-3/TRBV12-4 | CASQTGGRRNTEAFF | TGTGCCAGCCAAACAGGGGGACGAAGGAACACTGAAGCTTTCTTT
TRBJ2-1 | NA | few | TRBV12-3/TRBV12-4 | CASLLANRWYEQFF | TGTGCCAGCCTCCTGGCGAATCGTTGGTATGAGCAGTTCTTC
TRBJ2-5 | NA | NA | TRBV19 | CASSIPSSVETQYF | TGTGCCAGTAGTATACCCAGCTCAGTGGAGACCCAGTACTTC
TRBJ2-7 | NA | NA | TRBV6-6 | CASRPTGKEGEQYF | TGTGCCAGCAGACCCACAGGGAAGGAGGGCGAGCAGTACTTC
TRBJ2-3 | NA | many | TRBV6-5 | CASSYRGDTQYF | TGTGCCAGCAGTTACCGCGGAGATACGCAGTATTTT
TRBJ2-1 | TRBD2 | NA | TRBV4-1 | CASSQPGLAPYNEQFF | TGCGCCAGCAGCCAGCCGGGACTAGCACCCTACAATGAGCAGTTCTTC
TRBJ2-7 | NA | few | TRBV18 | CASSPLEGPYEQYF | TGTGCCAGCTCACCGTTGGAGGGGCCCTACGAGCAGTACTTC
TRBJ2-7 | TRBD1 | NA | TRBV6-5 | CASSLGTGGNEQYF | TGTGCCAGCAGCCTCGGGACAGGGGGGAACGAGCAGTACTTC
TRBJ2-3 | NA | few | TRBV12-3/TRBV12-4 | CASTLRGTDTQYF | TGTGCCAGCACCCTACGGGGCACAGATACGCAGTATTTT
TRBJ2-5 | TRBD2 | few | TRBV6-1 | CASSIFGEGATQYF | TGTGCCAGCAGTATTTTTGGGGAGGGAGCGACCCAGTACTTC
TRBJ2-3 | NA | few | TRBV12-3/TRBV12-4 | CASSFTSSDTQYF | TGTGCCAGCAGTTTTACGTCTTCAGATACGCAGTATTTT
TRBJ1-5 | TRBD1 | NA | TRBV12-3/TRBV12-4 | CASRGGQANQPQHF | TGTGCCAGCAGAGGTGGACAGGCTAATCAGCCCCAGCATTTT
TRBJ2-1 | TRBD2 | few | TRBV15 | CATSRGSSGSYEQFF | TGTGCCACCAGCAGAGGGTCTAGCGGGAGTTATGAGCAGTTCTTC
TRBJ2-1 | NA | NA | TRBV7-6 | CASSLAYGLAVTGQFF | TGTGCCAGCAGCTTAGCGTATGGGCTAGCAGTTACTGGGCAGTTCTTC
TRBJ2-5 | NA | NA | TRBV12-3/TRBV12-4 | CASSSSDLVETQYF | TGTGCCAGCAGTTCATCCGACCTAGTAGAGACCCAGTACTTC
TRBJ1-2 | NA | few | TRBV29-1 | CSVELGNGYTF | TGCAGCGTTGAACTGGGGAATGGCTACACCTTC
TRBJ1-1 | NA | NA | TRBV9 | CASSVGAEISNTEAFF | TGTGCCAGCAGCGTAGGAGCGGAAATTTCGAACACTGAAGCTTTCTTT
TRBJ2-1 | NA | NA | TRBV27 | CASSLPSPGDNEQFF | TGTGCCAGCAGCTTACCCTCCCCGGGGGACAATGAGCAGTTCTTC
TRBJ2-2 | NA | few | TRBV7-9 | CASTKAGNTGELFF | TGTGCCAGCACCAAAGCGGGGAACACCGGGGAGCTGTTTTTT
TRBJ2-3 | TRBD2 | NA | TRBV7-9 | CASSPRTSGSRDTQYF | TGTGCCAGCAGCCCGCGGACTAGCGGGAGTAGGGATACGCAGTATTTT
TRBJ1-2 | NA | NA | TRBV12-3/TRBV12-4 | CASSSPGSHYTF | TGTGCCAGCAGTTCCCCAGGGAGTCACTACACCTTC
TRBJ2-5 | NA | few | TRBV5-1 | CASSLEGLAPARETQYF | TGCGCCAGCAGCTTGGAGGGACTTGCGCCCGCAAGAGAGACCCAGTACTTC
TRBJ2-1 | NA | NA | TRBV20-1 | CSAPRQEYNEQFF | TGCAGTGCTCCACGACAGGAGTACAATGAGCAGTTCTTC
TRBJ2-5 | NA | few | TRBV7-9 | CASSLAGSRQETQYF | TGTGCCAGCAGCTTAGCAGGGTCGCGTCAAGAGACCCAGTACTTC
TRBJ1-1 | NA | NA | TRBV19 | CASSAAGGAYTEAFF | TGTGCCAGTAGTGCCGCGGGGGGCGCGTACACTGAAGCTTTCTTT
TRBJ2-3 | TRBD2 | many | TRBV2 | CASRGRTSGRAADTQYF | TGTGCCAGCAGGGGAAGGACTAGCGGGAGGGCCGCAGATACGCAGTATTTT
TRBJ2-3 | TRBD2 | NA | TRBV6-6 | CASSRSSGSQADMQYF | TGTGCCAGCAGCCGATCTAGCGGGAGTCAAGCAGATATGCAGTATTTT
TRBJ1-1 | TRBD1 | NA | TRBV20-1 | CSATPPTGSTEAFF | TGCAGTGCAACGCCCCCGACAGGGTCGACTGAAGCTTTCTTT
TRBJ2-7 | NA | NA | TRBV19 | CASSIVGGNYEQYF | TGTGCCAGTAGTATAGTGGGCGGAAACTACGAGCAGTACTTC
TRBJ2-5 | TRBD2 | NA | TRBV7-2 | CASSIGTSGVQETQYF | TGTGCCAGCAGCATCGGGACTAGCGGAGTCCAAGAGACCCAGTACTTC
TRBJ2-1 | NA | few | TRBV7-9 | CASSLLWRDLTHF | TGTGCCAGCAGCTTACTCTGGCGGGACCTCACCCACTTC